The rows below give T cell receptor beta chains drawn from one sample of a study of T cells after yellow fever vaccination. Each CDR3 protein is one row after TCRdb ran MiXCR on the 5' RACE reads. The sample includes about 220,000 distinct CDR3 sequences, about 3% of them seen just once. The input for sequencing was CD4+ T cells sorted from PBMCs, taken 10 days after the yellow fever booster vaccination. These receptors originate from a man aged 18 to 30 who received the YFV17D yellow fever vaccine. Each CDR3 is given with its conserved first and last residue.

V	CDR3
TRBV6-4	CASSNRGDEQFF
TRBV20-1	CSAPRQPAAHEQFF
TRBV18	CASSPPGGGRYEQYF
TRBV7-9	CASMSTEAFF
TRBV20-1	CSARKLSYNEQFF
TRBV12-3/TRBV12-4	CASRSRTSGGAVGPTWYNEQFF
TRBV5-6	CASSFGQGPYEQYF
TRBV18	CASSPGEGALLGGYTF
TRBV6-5	CASSSDRGPFQPQHF
TRBV6-5	CASSYRTDGGTGELFF
TRBV12-3/TRBV12-4	CASSPGALAKNIQYF
TRBV4-3	CASSSKDRNEKLFF
TRBV5-4	CASSLGQLSSGNTIYF
TRBV6-5	CASSYEGSLANTGELFF
TRBV5-1	CASSFQGNEQYF
TRBV5-1	CASSFIPGQGGYGYTF